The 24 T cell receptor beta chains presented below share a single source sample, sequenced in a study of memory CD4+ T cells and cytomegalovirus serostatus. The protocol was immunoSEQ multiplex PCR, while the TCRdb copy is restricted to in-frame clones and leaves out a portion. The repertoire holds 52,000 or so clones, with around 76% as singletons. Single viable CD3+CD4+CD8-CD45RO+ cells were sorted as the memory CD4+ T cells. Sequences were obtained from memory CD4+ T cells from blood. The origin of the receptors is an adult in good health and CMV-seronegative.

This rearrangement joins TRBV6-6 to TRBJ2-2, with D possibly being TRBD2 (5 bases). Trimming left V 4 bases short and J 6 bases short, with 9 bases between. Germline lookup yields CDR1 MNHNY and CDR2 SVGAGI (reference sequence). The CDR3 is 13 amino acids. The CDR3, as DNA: TGTGCCAGCAGTTCACTAGGCTCCGGGGAGCTGTTTTTT. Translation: CASSSLGSGELFF.

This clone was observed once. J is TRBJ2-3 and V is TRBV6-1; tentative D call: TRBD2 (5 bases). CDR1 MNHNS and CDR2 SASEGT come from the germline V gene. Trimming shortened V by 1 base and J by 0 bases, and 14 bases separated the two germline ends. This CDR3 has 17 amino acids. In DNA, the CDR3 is TGTGCCAGCAGTGAAGTGTGGGTTGGCGGGAGCACAGATACGCAGTATTTT. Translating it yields CASSEVWVGGSTDTQYF.

CDR3 sequence (DNA): TGCGCCAGCAGCTTGAGGGGGGGCTCCTACGAGCAGTACTTC. The encoded protein is CASSLRGGSYEQYF. The chain is built from TRBV5-1 and TRBJ2-7; D possibly corresponds to TRBD2 (7 bases). V was clipped by 1 base and J by 0 bases, with 8 bases between them. The germline CDR1 and CDR2 sequences are SGHRS and YFSETQ. There are 14 residues in the CDR3.

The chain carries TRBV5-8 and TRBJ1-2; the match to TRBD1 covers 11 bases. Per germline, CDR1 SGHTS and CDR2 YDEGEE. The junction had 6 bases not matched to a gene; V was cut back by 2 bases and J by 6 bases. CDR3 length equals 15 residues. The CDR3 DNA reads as TGTGCCAGCAGCTTTGACGGGACAGGGGGTAATGGCTACACCTTC. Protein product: CASSFDGTGGNGYTF. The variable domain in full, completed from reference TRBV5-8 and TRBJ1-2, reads EAGVTQSPTHLIKTRGQQATLRCSPISGHTSVYWYQQALGLGLQFLLWYDEGEERNRGNFPPRFSGRQFPNYSSELNVNALELEDSALYLCASSFDGTGGNGYTFGSGTRLTVV.

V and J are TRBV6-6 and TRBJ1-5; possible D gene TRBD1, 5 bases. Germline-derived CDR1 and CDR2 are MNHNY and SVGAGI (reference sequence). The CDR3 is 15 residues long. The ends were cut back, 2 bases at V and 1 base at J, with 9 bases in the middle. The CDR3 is CASSYRDSSNQPQHF. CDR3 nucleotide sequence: TGTGCCAGCAGTTACCGGGACTCAAGCAATCAGCCCCAGCATTTT.

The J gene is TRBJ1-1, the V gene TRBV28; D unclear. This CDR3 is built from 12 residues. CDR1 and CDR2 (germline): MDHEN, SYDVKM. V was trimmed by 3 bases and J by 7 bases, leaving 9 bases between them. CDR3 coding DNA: TGTGCCAGCAGTTTTGGGGTCCGTGAAGCTTTCTTT. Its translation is CASSFGVREAFF.

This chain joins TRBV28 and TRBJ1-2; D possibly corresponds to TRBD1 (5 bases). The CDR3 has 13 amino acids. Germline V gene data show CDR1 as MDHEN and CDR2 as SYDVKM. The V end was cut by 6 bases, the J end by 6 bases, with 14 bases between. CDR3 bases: TGTGCCAGCAGGGGGTCGGGACCTAATGGCTACACCTTC. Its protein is CASRGSGPNGYTF.

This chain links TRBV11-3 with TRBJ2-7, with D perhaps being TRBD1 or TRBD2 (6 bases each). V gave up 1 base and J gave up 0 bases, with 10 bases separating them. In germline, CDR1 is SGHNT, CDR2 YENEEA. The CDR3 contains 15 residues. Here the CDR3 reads CASSLAGGSSYEQYF. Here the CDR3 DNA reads TGTGCCAGCAGCTTAGCCGGGGGCAGCTCCTACGAGCAGTACTTC.

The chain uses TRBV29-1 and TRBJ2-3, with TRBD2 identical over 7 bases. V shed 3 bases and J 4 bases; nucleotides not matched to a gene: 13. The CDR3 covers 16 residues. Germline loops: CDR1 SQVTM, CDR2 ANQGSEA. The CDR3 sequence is CSVEETSLSFADTQYF. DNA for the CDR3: TGCAGCGTTGAGGAGACTAGCCTCTCTTTTGCAGATACGCAGTATTTT.

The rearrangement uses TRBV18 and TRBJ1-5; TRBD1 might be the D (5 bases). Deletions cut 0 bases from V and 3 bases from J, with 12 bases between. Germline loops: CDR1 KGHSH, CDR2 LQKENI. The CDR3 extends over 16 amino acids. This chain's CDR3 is CASSPPGQGLNQPQHF. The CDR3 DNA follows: TGTGCCAGCTCACCACCGGGCCAGGGCCTCAATCAGCCCCAGCATTTT.

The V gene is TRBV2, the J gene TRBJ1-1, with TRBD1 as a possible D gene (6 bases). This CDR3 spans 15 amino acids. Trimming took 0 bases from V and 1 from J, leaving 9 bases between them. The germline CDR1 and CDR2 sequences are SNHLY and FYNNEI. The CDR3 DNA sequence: TGTGCCAGCAGTGAAGCACAGGGTGCGAACACTGAAGCTTTCTTT. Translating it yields CASSEAQGANTEAFF.

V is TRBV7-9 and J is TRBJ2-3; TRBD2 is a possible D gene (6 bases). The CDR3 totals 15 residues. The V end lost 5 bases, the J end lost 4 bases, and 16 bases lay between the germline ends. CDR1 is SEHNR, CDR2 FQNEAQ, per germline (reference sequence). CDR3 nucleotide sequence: TGTGCCAGCAGCATCCTCGGGACTCTCTCAGATACGCAGTATTTT. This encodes CASSILGTLSDTQYF.

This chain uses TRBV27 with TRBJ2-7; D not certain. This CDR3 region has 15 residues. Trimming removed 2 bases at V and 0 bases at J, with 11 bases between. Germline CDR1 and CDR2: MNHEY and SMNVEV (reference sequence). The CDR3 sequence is CASSLAFTYSYEQYF. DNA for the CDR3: TGTGCCAGCAGTTTAGCCTTCACCTACTCCTACGAGCAGTACTTC.

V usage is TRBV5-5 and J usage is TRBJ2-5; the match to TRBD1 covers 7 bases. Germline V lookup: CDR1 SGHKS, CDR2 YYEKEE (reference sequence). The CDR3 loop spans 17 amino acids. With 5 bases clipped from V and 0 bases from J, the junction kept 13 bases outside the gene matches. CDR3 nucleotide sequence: TGTGCCAGCAGTTCAGGGGGTAGGGTAGGGAACCAAGAGACCCAGTACTTC. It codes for CASSSGGRVGNQETQYF.

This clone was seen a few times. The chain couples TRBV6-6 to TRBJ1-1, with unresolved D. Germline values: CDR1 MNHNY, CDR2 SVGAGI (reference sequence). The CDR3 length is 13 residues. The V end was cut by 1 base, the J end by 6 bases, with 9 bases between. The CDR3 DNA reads TGTGCCAGCAGTTACTTGCGCGGCGCTGAAGCTTTCTTT. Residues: CASSYLRGAEAFF.

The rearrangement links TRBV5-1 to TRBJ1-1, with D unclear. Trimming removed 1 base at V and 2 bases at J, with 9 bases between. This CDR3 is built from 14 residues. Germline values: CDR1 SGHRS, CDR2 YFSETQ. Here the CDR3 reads CASSLSAANTEAFF. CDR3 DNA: TGCGCCAGCAGCTTGAGCGCAGCAAACACTGAAGCTTTCTTT.

The CDR3 loop is CASSYTGGAYGYTF. The CDR3 DNA follows: TGTGCCAGCAGTTACACCGGCGGGGCCTATGGCTACACCTTC. The V gene is TRBV6-5, the J gene TRBJ1-2, with a possible D match to TRBD1 (5 bases). The CDR3 spans 14 residues. Trimming cost V 2 bases and J 4 bases, with 11 bases left between them. CDR1 is MNHEY, CDR2 SVGAGI, per germline.

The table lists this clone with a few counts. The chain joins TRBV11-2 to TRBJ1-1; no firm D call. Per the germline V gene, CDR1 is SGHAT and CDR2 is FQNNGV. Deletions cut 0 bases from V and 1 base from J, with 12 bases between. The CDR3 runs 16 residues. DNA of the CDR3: TGTGCCAGCAGCTTAGAGTGGCGGCAAAAGAACACTGAAGCTTTCTTT. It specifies CASSLEWRQKNTEAFF.

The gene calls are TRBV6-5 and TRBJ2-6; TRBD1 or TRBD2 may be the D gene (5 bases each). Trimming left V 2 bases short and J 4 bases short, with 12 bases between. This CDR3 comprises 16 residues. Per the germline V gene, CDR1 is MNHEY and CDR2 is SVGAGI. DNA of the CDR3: TGTGCCAGCAGTTACCGGGACGGACAAGGGGCCAACGTCCTGACTTTC. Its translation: CASSYRDGQGANVLTF.

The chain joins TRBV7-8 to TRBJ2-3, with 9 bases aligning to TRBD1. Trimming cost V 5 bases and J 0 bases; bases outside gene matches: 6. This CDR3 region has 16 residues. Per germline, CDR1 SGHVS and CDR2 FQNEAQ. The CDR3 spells CASSITGGPSTDTQYF. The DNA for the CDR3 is TGTGCCAGCAGCATAACAGGGGGCCCTAGCACAGATACGCAGTATTTT.

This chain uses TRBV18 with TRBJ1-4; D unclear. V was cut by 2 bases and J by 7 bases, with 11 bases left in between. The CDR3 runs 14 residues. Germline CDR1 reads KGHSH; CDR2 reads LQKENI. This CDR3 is CASSPAQATEKLFF. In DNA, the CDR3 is TGTGCCAGCTCACCAGCGCAGGCGACTGAAAAACTGTTTTTT. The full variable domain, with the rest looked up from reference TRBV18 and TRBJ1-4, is NAGVMQNPRHLVRRRGQEARLRCSPMKGHSHVYWYRQLPEEGLKFMVYLQKENIIDESGMPKERFSAEFPKEGPSILRIQQVVRGDSAAYFCASSPAQATEKLFFGSGTQLSVL.

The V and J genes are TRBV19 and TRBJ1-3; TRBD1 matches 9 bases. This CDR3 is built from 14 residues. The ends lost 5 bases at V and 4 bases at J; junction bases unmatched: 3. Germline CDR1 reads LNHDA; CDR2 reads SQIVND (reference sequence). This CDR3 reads CASSGTGPGNTIYF. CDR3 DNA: TGTGCCAGTAGTGGGACAGGGCCCGGAAACACCATATATTTT.

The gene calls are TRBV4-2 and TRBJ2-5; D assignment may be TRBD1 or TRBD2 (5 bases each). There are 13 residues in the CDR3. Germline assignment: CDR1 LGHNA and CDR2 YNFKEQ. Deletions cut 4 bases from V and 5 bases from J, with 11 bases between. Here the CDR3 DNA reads TGTGCCAGCAGCCTCGGGGACGGGGAGACCCAGTACTTC. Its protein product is CASSLGDGETQYF.

Written as DNA, the CDR3 is TGTGCCAGCAGTGAAGCGCATGGGGGCTCCTACAATGAGCAGTTCTTC. It specifies CASSEAHGGSYNEQFF. The chain couples TRBV6-1 to TRBJ2-1; D may correspond to TRBD1 or TRBD2 (5 bases each). This CDR3 has 16 amino acids. V lost 0 bases, J lost 0 bases, and 9 bases lay in between. CDR1 and CDR2 (germline): MNHNS, SASEGT.